Shown below are 25 T cell receptor beta chains from a single sample sequenced in a study of cytomegalovirus exposure and HLA in healthy donors (dated by TCRdb to about 2017). The library was built by means of the immunoSEQ multiplex PCR assay. A mixture of 60 forward primers for TCR Vbeta segments and 13 reverse primers for TCR Jbeta segments was used in the multiplex PCR. In TCRdb, the immuneACCESS table is reduced to in-frame sequences with V and J assigned. These tables do not hold every clone; where another copy was compared, an unresolved V gene accounts for under half, and the others remain unexplained. This sample gives about 110,000 clones in total; approximately 74% of them show up just once. The ten largest clones add up to about 4.2% of the sample. Sample: PBMCs. These receptors all come from a middle-aged woman in good health and CMV-seropositive.

This clone was recorded once. CDR3: CASSDVVDRVEQYF. The DNA of the CDR3 is TGTGCCAGCAGCGACGTAGTTGACAGGGTCGAGCAGTACTTC. This chain joins TRBV2 and TRBJ2-7; TRBD1 aligns across 7 bases. The CDR3 has 14 residues. Germline loops: CDR1 SNHLY, CDR2 FYNNEI. V trimming: 6 bases; J trimming: 6 bases; junction bases outside the gene matches: 11.

The chain couples TRBV19 to TRBJ2-2; 11 positions agree with TRBD1. Losses at the gene ends were 5 bases for V and 5 bases for J; bases not matched to a gene: 10. Germline lookup yields CDR1 LNHDA and CDR2 SQIVND (reference sequence). The CDR3 runs to 17 residues. CDR3 bases: TGTGCCAGTAGTGGGCCGGGACAGGGGGTAACTACCGGGGAGCTGTTTTTT. It specifies CASSGPGQGVTTGELFF.

The sample holds a few counts of this clone. V usage is TRBV6-5 and J usage is TRBJ1-6; D is possibly TRBD1 (6 bases). The germline gives CDR1 MNHEY, CDR2 SVGAGI. This CDR3 has 15 amino acids. V shed 0 bases and J shed 10 bases, with 13 bases lying between them. The CDR3 spells CASSYSNRDTSPLHF. The CDR3 DNA reads TGTGCCAGCAGTTACTCGAATCGGGACACCTCACCCCTCCACTTT.

The J gene is TRBJ2-3, the V gene TRBV11-3; 10 nucleotides line up with TRBD2. Germline V gene sequence: CDR1 SGHNT, CDR2 YENEEA. This CDR3 spans 16 amino acids. The V gene end was trimmed by 1 base and the J gene end by 4 bases; junction bases not matched to a gene: 5. DNA for the CDR3: TGTGCCAGCAGCTTAGGGGCTAGCGGGGGACCAGATACGCAGTATTTT. Translating gives CASSLGASGGPDTQYF.

The chain links TRBV7-3 to TRBJ2-2, with a weak D call TRBD2 (6 bases). The V gene's germline CDR1 is SGHTA and CDR2 FQGTGA. V was clipped by 6 bases and J by 8 bases, with 16 bases between them. This CDR3 is 14 amino acids long. In DNA, the CDR3 is TGTGCCAGCAGTCCAGACCGGGGGTTTGGGGAGCTGTTTTTT. It translates to CASSPDRGFGELFF.

The J gene is TRBJ1-2, the V gene TRBV7-9; a weak D match, TRBD1 (6 bases). CDR1 is SEHNR, CDR2 FQNEAQ, per germline (reference sequence). Trimming pared 4 bases from V and 4 bases from J, leaving 10 bases between. The CDR3 covers 13 residues. In nucleotides, the CDR3 is TGTGCCAGCAGCTCGTACAGGGTCTATGGCTACACCTTC. Amino acids: CASSSYRVYGYTF.

This chain uses TRBV7-8 with TRBJ2-1; TRBD2 aligns across 12 bases. The CDR3 extends over 15 amino acids. V was clipped by 5 bases and J by 7 bases; unmatched bases: 6. Germline lookup yields CDR1 SGHVS and CDR2 FQNEAQ. DNA of the CDR3: TGTGCCAGCAGCGCCCTGACTAGCGGGGGTAATGAGCAGTTCTTC. Its protein product is CASSALTSGGNEQFF. The full variable domain, in which reference TRBV7-8 and TRBJ2-1 provide the parts outside the CDR3, is GAGVSQSPRYKVAKRGQDVALRCDPISGHVSLFWYQQALGQGPEFLTYFQNEAQLDKSGLPSDRFFAERPEGSVSTLKIQRTQQEDSAVYLCASSALTSGGNEQFFGPGTRLTVL.

The genes are TRBV11-2 and TRBJ1-2; D is uncertain. Trimming took off 8 bases at V and 7 bases at J, with 14 bases between the two ends. Looked up from germline, CDR1 is SGHAT and CDR2 is FQNNGV. The CDR3 extends over 12 amino acids. CDR3 amino acids: CASSNGLGGYTF. In nucleotides, the CDR3 is TGTGCCAGCTCCAACGGGTTGGGTGGCTACACCTTC.

The rearrangement joins TRBV12-5 to TRBJ1-1; TRBD1 might be the D (6 bases). V lost 8 bases to trimming and J lost 1 base, with 29 bases between them. This CDR3 has 19 amino acids. Per the germline V gene, CDR1 is LGHNT and CDR2 is FRNRAP. The CDR3: CASLGSSTWRQAPNTEAFF. CDR3 DNA sequence: TGTGCTAGTCTGGGGTCCTCGACCTGGCGACAGGCCCCGAACACTGAAGCTTTCTTT.

The chain recombines TRBV30 with TRBJ2-3, with D tentatively TRBD2 (6 bases). Germline lookup yields CDR1 GTSNPN and CDR2 SVGIG (reference sequence). V was cut by 5 bases and J by 0 bases, with 18 bases left in between. The CDR3 has 16 residues. CDR3 bases: TGTGCCTGGGATCCCGGGACCGCGGGGAGCACAGATACGCAGTATTTT. Protein sequence: CAWDPGTAGSTDTQYF.

The chain is built from TRBV16 and TRBJ2-7; the match to TRBD1 covers 9 bases. CDR3 length: 17 amino acids. Germline V gene sequence: CDR1 KGHSY, CDR2 FQNENV. Trimming took 2 bases from V and 0 from J; bases not matched to a gene: 8. CDR3 amino acids: CASSQGTGKDVSYEQYF. CDR3 bases: TGTGCCAGCAGCCAAGGGACAGGGAAGGACGTCTCCTACGAGCAGTACTTC.

There are a few counts of this clone. This chain joins TRBV7-9 and TRBJ2-7, with 8 bases matching TRBD2. Per germline, CDR1 SEHNR and CDR2 FQNEAQ (reference sequence). The CDR3 is 15 residues long. The V gene end was trimmed by 5 bases and the J gene end by 6 bases; junction bases not matched to a gene: 12. In DNA, the CDR3 is TGTGCCAGCAGCCCCTCGACTAGCGCCGGAGGCGAGCAGTACTTC. Protein: CASSPSTSAGGEQYF.

The V and J genes are TRBV5-1 and TRBJ1-2; D possibly corresponds to TRBD1 (6 bases). Trimming shortened V by 4 bases and J by 2 bases, and 21 bases separated the two germline ends. Germline CDR1 is SGHRS and CDR2 is YFSETQ. The CDR3 contains 17 residues. CDR3 sequence reads: CASSVFPGHRWNYGYTF. The CDR3 DNA is TGCGCCAGCAGCGTGTTCCCGGGACACCGATGGAACTATGGCTACACCTTC.

This clone was found once. The gene calls are TRBV12-5 and TRBJ2-1; 15 bases agree with TRBD2. The CDR3 runs to 24 residues. Germline V gives CDR1 LGHNT, CDR2 FRNRAP. The trim removed 2 bases at V and 8 bases at J, leaving 28 bases unmatched. CDR3 DNA: TGTGCTAGTGGTTTGACAGTAAACTATGGACTAGCGGGAGGGCGAGTTCCGAAGGGAGATGAGCAGTTCTTC. Translating gives CASGLTVNYGLAGGRVPKGDEQFF.

The V call is TRBV18, the J call TRBJ1-2; D call uncertain. V lost 2 bases, J lost 1 base, and 14 bases lay in between. CDR1 is KGHSH, CDR2 LQKENI, per germline. The CDR3 spans 16 residues. CDR3 DNA sequence: TGTGCCAGCTCACCATCGGGGAGCCCTTTTAACTATGGCTACACCTTC. Its translation: CASSPSGSPFNYGYTF.

About this clone: The junction shows a germline mismatch at one end, possibly a read error. This chain links TRBV7-7 with TRBJ2-5, with D possibly being TRBD2 (6 bases). CDR1 is SSHAT and CDR2 is FNYEAQ in the germline V gene (reference sequence). The CDR3 sequence is 19 residues long. CDR3 DNA sequence: TGTGCTAGCAGCCGTGGGGGATGGTATAGCGGCAAAGGGGAAGAGACCCAGTACTTC. It is translated as CASSRGGWYSGKGEETQYF.

The rearrangement uses TRBV13 and TRBJ2-5; unclear D gene. The DNA end lines up better with TRBJ2-7; the J call may be wrong. The CDR3 is made up of 13 amino acids. CDR1 and CDR2 (germline): PRHDT, FYEKMQ (reference sequence). The CDR3 bases are TGTGCCAGCAGCTTAGACCCCTCCTACGAGCAGTACTTC. It yields the protein CASSLDPSYEQYF.

V gene TRBV7-7 combines with J gene TRBJ2-7, with 8 nucleotides matching TRBD2. CDR1 SSHAT and CDR2 FNYEAQ come from the germline V gene (reference sequence). This CDR3 comprises 14 residues. The CDR3 bases are TGTGCTACTTCAGAGATGGAGGGACTAGGGAAGCAGTACTTC. Translated, it gives CATSEMEGLGKQYF.

In its sample, this clone was seen a few times. The DNA for the CDR3 is TGTGCCAGCAGTCTTTGGACTAGCGGCCGGGTCTCCAATGAGCAGTTCTTC. This gives the protein CASSLWTSGRVSNEQFF. This chain links TRBV2 with TRBJ2-1, with TRBD2 identical over 10 bases. CDR1 and CDR2 from the germline V gene are SNHLY and FYNNEI. Trimming took 5 bases from V and 6 from J; bases not matched to a gene: 13. The length of the CDR3 is 17 residues.

The gene calls are TRBV2 and TRBJ2-7; D is unresolved. This CDR3 spans 15 amino acids. V shed 6 bases and J shed 6 bases, with 21 bases lying between them. Germline V CDR1 and CDR2: SNHLY, FYNNEI. The CDR3: CASSPSVGLYSEQYF. The CDR3 DNA reads TGTGCCAGCAGCCCCTCGGTCGGTCTTTACTCCGAGCAGTACTTC. The variable domain in full, completed from reference TRBV2 and TRBJ2-7, reads EPEVTQTPSHQVTQMGQEVILRCVPISNHLYFYWYRQILGQKVEFLVSFYNNEISEKSEIFDDQFSVERPDGSNFTLKIRSTKLEDSAMYFCASSPSVGLYSEQYFGPGTRLTVT.

The chain recombines TRBV6-1 with TRBJ2-2; weak D call: TRBD1 (6 bases). The V gene lost 7 bases and the J gene lost 4 bases, with 16 bases spanning the gap. Germline-derived CDR1 and CDR2 are MNHNS and SASEGT. This CDR3 spans 15 amino acids. The CDR3 sequence: CASTIRGRGTGELFF. The CDR3 nucleotides are TGTGCCAGCACCATTAGGGGCAGGGGCACCGGGGAGCTGTTTTTT.

This chain uses TRBV15 with TRBJ1-6; D gene uncertain. There are 13 residues in the CDR3. The ends were cut back, 0 bases at V and 9 bases at J, with 6 bases in the middle. Germline values: CDR1 LNHNV, CDR2 YYDKDF (reference sequence). The CDR3 spells CATSRETFSPLHF. In nucleotides, the CDR3 is TGTGCCACCAGCAGAGAGACATTTTCACCCCTCCACTTT.

J is TRBJ2-5 and V is TRBV19; 8 bases are a match to TRBD2. The CDR3 has 15 residues. J was trimmed by 5 bases and V by 3 bases; bases with no gene match: 8. CDR1 LNHDA and CDR2 SQIVND come from the germline V gene (reference sequence). This CDR3 is CASSMDSGSGETQYF. As DNA, the CDR3 is TGTGCCAGTAGTATGGACAGCGGGAGCGGGGAGACCCAGTACTTC.

The rearrangement uses TRBV28 and TRBJ2-1; tentative D call: TRBD1 (5 bases). V was clipped by 7 bases and J by 8 bases, with 15 bases between them. The CDR3 covers 13 residues. Looked up from germline, CDR1 is MDHEN and CDR2 is SYDVKM. The CDR3 nucleotides read TGTGCCAGCACCGTTAGGAAGGGGTATGAGCAGTTCTTC. It is translated as CASTVRKGYEQFF.

DNA for the CDR3: TGTGCCAGCAGATTGAGTAAGCCGAACACTGAAGCTTTCTTT. This translates into CASRLSKPNTEAFF. The chain links TRBV25-1 to TRBJ1-1; the D is unclear. The CDR3 spans 14 residues. The V gene's germline CDR1 is MGHDK and CDR2 SYGVNS. Trimming removed 6 bases from V and 1 base from J, with 12 bases in between.